This TCR beta chain was recovered during a study of glioma-infiltrating T cells after dendritic cell vaccination. Study background: Autologous tumor lysate was loaded overnight onto monocyte-derived dendritic cells grown approximately seven days with IL-4 and GM-CSF. Study-level findings and limits: Complete blood and tumor specimen sets were limited to few patients.

This sample's time point: after dendritic cell vaccination, including at tumor progression/relapse. As regards this clone: What it recognizes is unknown.

V was pared by 7 bases and J by 3 bases, with 6 bases of the junction left unmatched. The CDR3 runs 14 residues. Germline loops: CDR1 WSHSY, CDR2 SAAADI. TCRdb's table, derived via immunoSEQ multiplex PCR, lists solely in-frame clones and lacks some. The data contain approximately 99,000 clones, 80% of them singletons. J is TRBJ1-5 and V is TRBV10-2, with 7 bases that match TRBD1. The receptor was derived from a human donor with glioblastoma. The sample here was blood, taken after dendritic cell vaccination. CDR3 region: CASTRDRYNQPQHF. In DNA, the CDR3 is TGCGCCAGCACCCGGGACAGATACAATCAGCCCCAGCATTTT.